This T cell receptor (beta chain) comes out of a study of shared clonotypes between healthy human individuals. Study-wide results and caveats: A reduction in generation probabilities was seen for non-shared clonotypes relative to those shared by all four donors. Naive CD4 clonotypes were shared across several donors at 5% to 6%.

Method: immunoSEQ multiplex PCR; TCRdb's copy keeps in-frame clones and lacks some. The data contain about 380,000 clones, about 96% of them singletons. A note on this clone: Its antigen is not known.

This CDR3 comprises 16 residues. The J segment lost 8 bases and the V segment lost 0 bases, leaving 8 bases of the junction unmatched. Germline V gene data show CDR1 as ENHRY and CDR2 as SYGVKD. Caucasian adults living in Nashville, Tennessee, provided all samples. CD45RO+ cells went into CD8 memory alongside CCR7-negative CD45RA+ TemRA cells. This sequence originates from a man aged 25 to 40 in good health. The chain carries TRBV10-3 and TRBJ2-3, with 10 bases fitting TRBD1. The material sequenced was memory CD8+ T cells sorted from blood. As to subset: CD45RO+ cells pooled with CCR7-negative TemRA cells. CDR3 nucleotide sequence: TGTGCCATCAGTGAGTCCGGGACAGGGGTATCTGGTACGCAGTATTTT. Residues: CAISESGTGVSGTQYF.